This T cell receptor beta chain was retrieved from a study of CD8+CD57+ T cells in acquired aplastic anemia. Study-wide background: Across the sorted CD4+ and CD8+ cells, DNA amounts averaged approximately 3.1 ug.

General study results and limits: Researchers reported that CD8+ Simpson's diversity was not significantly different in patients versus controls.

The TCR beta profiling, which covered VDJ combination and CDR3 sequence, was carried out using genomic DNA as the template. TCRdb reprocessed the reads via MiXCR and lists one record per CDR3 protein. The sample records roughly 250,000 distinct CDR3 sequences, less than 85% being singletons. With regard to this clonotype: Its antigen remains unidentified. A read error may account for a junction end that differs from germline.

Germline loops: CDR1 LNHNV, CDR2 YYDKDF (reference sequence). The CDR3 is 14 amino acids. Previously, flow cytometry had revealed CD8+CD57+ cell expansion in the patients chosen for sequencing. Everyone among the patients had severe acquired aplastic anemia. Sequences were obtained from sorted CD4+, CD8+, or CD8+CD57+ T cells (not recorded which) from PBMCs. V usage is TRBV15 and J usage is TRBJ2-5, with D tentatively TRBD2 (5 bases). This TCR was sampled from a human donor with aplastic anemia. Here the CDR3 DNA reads TGTGGCCAGAGCAGAGGGTCAGACCAAGAGAACCAGTACTTC. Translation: CGQSRGSDQENQYF.